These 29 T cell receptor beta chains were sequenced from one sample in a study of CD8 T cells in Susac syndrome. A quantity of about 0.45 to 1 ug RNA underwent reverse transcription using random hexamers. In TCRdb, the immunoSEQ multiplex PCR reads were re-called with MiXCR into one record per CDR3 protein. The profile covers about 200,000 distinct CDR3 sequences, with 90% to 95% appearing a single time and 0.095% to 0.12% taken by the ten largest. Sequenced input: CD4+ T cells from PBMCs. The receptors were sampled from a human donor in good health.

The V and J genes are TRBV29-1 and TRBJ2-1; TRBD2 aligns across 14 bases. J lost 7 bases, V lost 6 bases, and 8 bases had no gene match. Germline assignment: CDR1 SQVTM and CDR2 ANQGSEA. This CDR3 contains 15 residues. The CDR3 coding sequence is TGCAGCGTCCGCATCGGGACTAGCGGGAGTAATGAGCAGTTCTTC. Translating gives CSVRIGTSGSNEQFF.

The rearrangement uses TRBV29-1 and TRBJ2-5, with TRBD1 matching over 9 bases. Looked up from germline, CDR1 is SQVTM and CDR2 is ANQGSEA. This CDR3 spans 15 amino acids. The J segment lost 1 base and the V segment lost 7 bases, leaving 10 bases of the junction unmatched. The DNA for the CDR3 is TGCAGCGCCCCCGGGACAGGGCTAACCCAAGAGACCCAGTACTTC. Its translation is CSAPGTGLTQETQYF.

The DNA of the CDR3 is TGTGCCAGCAGCCGGGAGCAGGCCACTGAAGCTTTCTTT. Amino acid sequence: CASSREQATEAFF. The gene calls are TRBV7-9 and TRBJ1-1; D is uncertain. Trimming took 5 bases from V and 4 from J, leaving 11 bases between them. Germline V gives CDR1 SEHNR, CDR2 FQNEAQ (reference sequence). CDR3 length: 13 residues.

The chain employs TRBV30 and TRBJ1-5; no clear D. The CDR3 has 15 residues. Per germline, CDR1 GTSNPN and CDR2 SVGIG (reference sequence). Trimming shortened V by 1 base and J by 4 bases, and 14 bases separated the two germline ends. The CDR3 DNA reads TGTGCCTGGAGTGGCAATAATACAAAAAATCAGCCCCAGCATTTT. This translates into CAWSGNNTKNQPQHF.

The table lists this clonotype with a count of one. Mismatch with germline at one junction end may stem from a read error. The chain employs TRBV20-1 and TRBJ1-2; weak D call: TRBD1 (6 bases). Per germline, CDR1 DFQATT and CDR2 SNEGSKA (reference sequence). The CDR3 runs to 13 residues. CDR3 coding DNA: TGCAGTGCTCGAGACAGGCCTAACTATGGCTACACCTTC. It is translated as CSARDRPNYGYTF.

CDR3 bases: TGTGCCAGCAGCTTACACGAGGGGCCAGATACGCAGTATTTT. It translates to CASSLHEGPDTQYF. The chain joins TRBV7-2 to TRBJ2-3, with D possibly called TRBD1 or TRBD2 (5 bases each). The ends were cut back, 2 bases at V and 4 bases at J, with 10 bases in the middle. CDR1 SGHTA and CDR2 FQGNSA come from the germline V gene. This CDR3 has 14 amino acids.

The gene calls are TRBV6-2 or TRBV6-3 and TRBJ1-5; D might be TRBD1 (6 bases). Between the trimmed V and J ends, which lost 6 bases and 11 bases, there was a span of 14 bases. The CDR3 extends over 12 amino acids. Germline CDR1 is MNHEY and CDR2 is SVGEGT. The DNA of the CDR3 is TGTGCCAGCAGGGCTTTAGGGGGGGCCCAGCATTTT. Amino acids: CASRALGGAQHF.

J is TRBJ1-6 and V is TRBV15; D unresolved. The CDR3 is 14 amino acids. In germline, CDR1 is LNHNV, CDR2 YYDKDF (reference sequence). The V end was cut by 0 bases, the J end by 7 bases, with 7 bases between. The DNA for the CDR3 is TGTGCCACCAGCAGAGAAACGGAGAATTCACCCCTCCACTTT. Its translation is CATSRETENSPLHF.

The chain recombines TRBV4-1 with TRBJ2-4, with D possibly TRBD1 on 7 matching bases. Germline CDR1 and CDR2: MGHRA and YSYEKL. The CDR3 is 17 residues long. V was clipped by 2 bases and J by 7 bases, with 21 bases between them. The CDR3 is CASSQKQLSSGGNIQYF. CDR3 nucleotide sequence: TGCGCCAGCAGCCAAAAACAGTTGTCCTCAGGGGGGAACATTCAGTACTTC.

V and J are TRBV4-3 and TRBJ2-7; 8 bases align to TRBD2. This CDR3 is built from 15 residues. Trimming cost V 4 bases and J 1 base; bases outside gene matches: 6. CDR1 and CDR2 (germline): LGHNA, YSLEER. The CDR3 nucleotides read TGCGCCAGCAGCCCGTCAGCGGGGGAATCCTACGAGCAGTACTTC. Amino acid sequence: CASSPSAGESYEQYF.

DNA for the CDR3: TGTGCCATCAGTGGGACAGCCCAAGAGACCCAGTACTTC. Protein sequence: CAISGTAQETQYF. J is TRBJ2-5 and V is TRBV10-3; maybe TRBD1 (6 bases). CDR1 and CDR2 (germline): ENHRY, SYGVKD. This CDR3 comprises 13 residues. V shed 4 bases and J shed 1 base, with 7 bases lying between them.

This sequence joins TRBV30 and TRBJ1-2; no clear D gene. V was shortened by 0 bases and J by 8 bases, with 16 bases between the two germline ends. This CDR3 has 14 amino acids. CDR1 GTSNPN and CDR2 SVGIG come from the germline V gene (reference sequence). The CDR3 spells CAWSVPPGRSGYTF. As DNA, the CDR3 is TGTGCCTGGAGTGTTCCCCCGGGTCGGAGCGGCTACACCTTC.

The CDR3: CATSGGYQPQHF. CDR3 nucleotides: TGTGCCACCAGTGGAGGGTATCAGCCCCAGCATTTT. The chain carries TRBV24-1 and TRBJ1-5; D ambiguous. CDR3 size: 12 residues. V was clipped by 5 bases and J by 5 bases, with 6 bases between them. Germline lookup yields CDR1 KGHDR and CDR2 SFDVKD.

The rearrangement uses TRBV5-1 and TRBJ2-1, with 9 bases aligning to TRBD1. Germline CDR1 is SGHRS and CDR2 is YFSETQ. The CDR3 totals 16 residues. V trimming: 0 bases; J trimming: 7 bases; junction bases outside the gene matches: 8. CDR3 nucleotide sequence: TGCGCCAGCAGCTTGGACCCACAGGGGGCAAGGAATGAGCAGTTCTTC. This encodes CASSLDPQGARNEQFF.

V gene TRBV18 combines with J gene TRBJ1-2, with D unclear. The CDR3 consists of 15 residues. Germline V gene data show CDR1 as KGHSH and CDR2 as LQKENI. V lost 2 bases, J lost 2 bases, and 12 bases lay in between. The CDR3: CASSPSPTDNYGYTF. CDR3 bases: TGTGCCAGCTCACCATCCCCGACGGACAACTATGGCTACACCTTC.

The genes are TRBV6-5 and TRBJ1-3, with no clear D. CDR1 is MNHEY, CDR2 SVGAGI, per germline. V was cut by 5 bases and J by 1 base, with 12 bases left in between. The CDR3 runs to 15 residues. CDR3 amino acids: CASSNYRQSGNTIYF. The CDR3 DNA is TGTGCCAGCAGTAACTATAGGCAGTCTGGAAACACCATATATTTT.

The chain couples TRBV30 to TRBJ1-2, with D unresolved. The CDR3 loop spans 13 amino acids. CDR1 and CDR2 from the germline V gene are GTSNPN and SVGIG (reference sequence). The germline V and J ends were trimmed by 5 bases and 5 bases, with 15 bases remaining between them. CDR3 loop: CAWAGRSEYGYTF. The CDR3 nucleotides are TGTGCCTGGGCGGGCCGGTCGGAGTATGGCTACACCTTC.

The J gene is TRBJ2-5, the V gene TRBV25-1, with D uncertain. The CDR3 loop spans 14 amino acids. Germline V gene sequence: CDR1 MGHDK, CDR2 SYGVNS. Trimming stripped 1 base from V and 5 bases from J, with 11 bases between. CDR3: CASSEWQETETQYF. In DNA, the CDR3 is TGTGCCAGCAGTGAATGGCAGGAGACGGAGACCCAGTACTTC.

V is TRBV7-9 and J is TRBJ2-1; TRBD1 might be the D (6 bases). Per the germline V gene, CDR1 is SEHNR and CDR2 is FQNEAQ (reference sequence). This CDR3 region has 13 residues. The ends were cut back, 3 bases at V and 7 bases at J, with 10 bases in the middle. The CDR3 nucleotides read TGTGCCAGCAGCTTTTCTACAGGGAATGAGCAGTTCTTC. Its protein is CASSFSTGNEQFF.

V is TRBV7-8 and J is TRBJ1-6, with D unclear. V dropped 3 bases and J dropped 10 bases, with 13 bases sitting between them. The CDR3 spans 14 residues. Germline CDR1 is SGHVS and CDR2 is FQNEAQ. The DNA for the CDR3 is TGTGCCAGCAGCTTCGTACGGGCCGGATCACCCCTCCACTTT. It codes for CASSFVRAGSPLHF.

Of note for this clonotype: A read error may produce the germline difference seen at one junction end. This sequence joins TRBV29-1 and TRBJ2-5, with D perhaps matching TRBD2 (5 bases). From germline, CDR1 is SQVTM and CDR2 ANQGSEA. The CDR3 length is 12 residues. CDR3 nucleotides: TGCAGCGTTGAAGGGGTTCGGGGATTCGGGAACTTC. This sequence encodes CSVEGVRGFGNF.

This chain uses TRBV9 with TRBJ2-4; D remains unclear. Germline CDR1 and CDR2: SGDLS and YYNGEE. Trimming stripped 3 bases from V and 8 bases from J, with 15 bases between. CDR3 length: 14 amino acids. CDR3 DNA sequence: TGTGCCAGCAGCGAGGGTGGACCCCGGTACATTCAGTACTTC. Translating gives CASSEGGPRYIQYF. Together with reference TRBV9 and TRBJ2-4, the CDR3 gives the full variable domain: DSGVTQTPKHLITATGQRVTLRCSPRSGDLSVYWYQQSLDQGLQFLIQYYNGEERAKGNILERFSAQQFPDLHSELNLSSLELGDSALYFCASSEGGPRYIQYFGAGTRLSVL.

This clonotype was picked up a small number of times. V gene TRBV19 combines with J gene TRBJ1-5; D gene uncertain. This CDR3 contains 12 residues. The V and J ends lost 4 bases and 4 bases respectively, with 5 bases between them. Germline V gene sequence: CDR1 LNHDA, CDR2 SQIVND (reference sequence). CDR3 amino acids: CASSTSNQPQHF. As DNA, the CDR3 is TGTGCCAGTAGTACCTCAAATCAGCCCCAGCATTTT.

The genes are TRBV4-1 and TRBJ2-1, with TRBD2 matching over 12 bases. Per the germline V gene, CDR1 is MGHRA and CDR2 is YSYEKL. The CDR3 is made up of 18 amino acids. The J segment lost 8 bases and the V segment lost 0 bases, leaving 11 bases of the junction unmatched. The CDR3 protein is CASSQDPSGGAWLDEQFF. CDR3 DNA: TGCGCCAGCAGCCAAGATCCTAGCGGGGGGGCTTGGTTGGATGAGCAGTTCTTC.

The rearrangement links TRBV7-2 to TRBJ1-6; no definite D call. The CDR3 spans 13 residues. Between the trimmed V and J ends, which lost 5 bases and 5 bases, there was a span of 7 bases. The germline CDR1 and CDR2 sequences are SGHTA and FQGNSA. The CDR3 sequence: CASSTVNNSPLHF. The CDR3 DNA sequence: TGTGCCAGCAGCACCGTGAATAATTCACCCCTCCACTTT.

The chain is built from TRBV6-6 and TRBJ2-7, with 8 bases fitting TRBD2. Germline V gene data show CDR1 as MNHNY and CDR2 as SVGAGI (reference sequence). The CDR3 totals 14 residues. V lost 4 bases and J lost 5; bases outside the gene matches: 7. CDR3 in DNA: TGTGCCAGCAGTTCTAGCGGGTCGAGCCACGAGCAGTACGTC. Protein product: CASSSSGSSHEQYV.

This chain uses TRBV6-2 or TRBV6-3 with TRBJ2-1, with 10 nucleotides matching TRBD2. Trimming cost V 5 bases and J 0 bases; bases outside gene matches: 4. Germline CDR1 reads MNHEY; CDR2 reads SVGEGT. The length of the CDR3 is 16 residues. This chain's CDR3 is CASSPIAGGSYNEQFF. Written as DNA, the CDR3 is TGTGCCAGCAGTCCCATAGCGGGGGGCTCCTACAATGAGCAGTTCTTC.

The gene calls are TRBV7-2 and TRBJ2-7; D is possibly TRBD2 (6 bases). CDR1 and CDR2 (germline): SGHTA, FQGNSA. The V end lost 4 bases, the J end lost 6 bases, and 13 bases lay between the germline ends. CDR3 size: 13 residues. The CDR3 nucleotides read TGTGCCAGCAGCTCGCACGGGGGTCTCGAGCAGTACTTC. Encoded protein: CASSSHGGLEQYF.

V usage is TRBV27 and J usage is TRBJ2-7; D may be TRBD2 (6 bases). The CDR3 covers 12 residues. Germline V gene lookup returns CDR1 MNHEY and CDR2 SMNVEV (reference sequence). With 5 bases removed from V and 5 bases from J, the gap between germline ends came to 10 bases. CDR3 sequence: CASSRGCHEQYV. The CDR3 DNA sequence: TGTGCCAGCAGTCGGGGGTGCCACGAGCAGTACGTC.